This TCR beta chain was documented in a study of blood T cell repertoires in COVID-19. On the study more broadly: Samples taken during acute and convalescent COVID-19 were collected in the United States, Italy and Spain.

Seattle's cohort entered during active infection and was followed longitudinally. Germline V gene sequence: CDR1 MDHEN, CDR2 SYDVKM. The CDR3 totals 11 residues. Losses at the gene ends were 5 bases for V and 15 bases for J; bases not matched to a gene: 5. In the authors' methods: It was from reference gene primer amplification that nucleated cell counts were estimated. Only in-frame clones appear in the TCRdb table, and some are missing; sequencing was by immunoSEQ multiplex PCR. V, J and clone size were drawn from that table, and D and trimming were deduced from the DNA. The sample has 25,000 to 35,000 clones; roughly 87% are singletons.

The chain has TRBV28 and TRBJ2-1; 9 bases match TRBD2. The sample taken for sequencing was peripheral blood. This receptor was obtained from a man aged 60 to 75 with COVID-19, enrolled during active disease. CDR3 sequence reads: CASSAAGGRFF. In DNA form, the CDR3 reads TGTGCCAGCAGTGCAGCGGGAGGTCGGTTCTTC.